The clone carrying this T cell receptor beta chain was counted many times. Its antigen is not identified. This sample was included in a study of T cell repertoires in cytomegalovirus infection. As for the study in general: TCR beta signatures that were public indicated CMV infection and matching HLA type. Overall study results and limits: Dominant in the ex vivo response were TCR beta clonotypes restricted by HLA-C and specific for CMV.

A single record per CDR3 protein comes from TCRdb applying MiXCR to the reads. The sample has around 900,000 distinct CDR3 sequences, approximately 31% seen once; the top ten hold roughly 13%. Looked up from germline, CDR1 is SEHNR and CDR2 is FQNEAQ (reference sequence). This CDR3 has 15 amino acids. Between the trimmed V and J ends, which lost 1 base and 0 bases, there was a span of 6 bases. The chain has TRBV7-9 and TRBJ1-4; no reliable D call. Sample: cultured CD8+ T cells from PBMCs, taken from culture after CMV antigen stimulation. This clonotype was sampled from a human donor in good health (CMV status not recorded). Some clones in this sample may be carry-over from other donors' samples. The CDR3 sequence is CASSLGGPTNEKLFF. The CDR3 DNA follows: TGTGCCAGCAGCTTAGGGGGTCCAACTAATGAAAAACTGTTTTTT.